This passage covers 22 T cell receptor beta chains from one sample sequenced in a study of T cell responses to AZD1222 COVID-19 vaccine. Method: immunoSEQ multiplex PCR; TCRdb's copy keeps in-frame clones and lacks some. This table holds some 70,000 clones, approximately 80% found once. This specimen was peripheral blood, taken 28 days after the second AZD1222 dose. The source is an adult who received the AZD1222 COVID-19 vaccine.

The chain couples TRBV19 to TRBJ1-1; TRBD1 aligns across 8 bases. The junction had 6 bases not matched to a gene; V was cut back by 1 base and J by 8 bases. This CDR3 region has 14 residues. CDR1 and CDR2 (germline): LNHDA, SQIVND (reference sequence). This CDR3 reads CASSIARQGTEAFF. The CDR3 DNA reads as TGTGCCAGTAGTATAGCCCGACAGGGGACGGAAGCTTTCTTT.

In this sample, this clone is medium-sized. The chain is built from TRBV20-1 and TRBJ2-5; 8 positions agree with TRBD2. CDR1 is DFQATT and CDR2 is SNEGSKA in the germline V gene (reference sequence). V was pared by 3 bases and J by 5 bases, with 8 bases of the junction left unmatched. The CDR3 extends over 14 amino acids. The chain's CDR3 is CSASPGGAFETQYF. CDR3 nucleotide sequence: TGCAGTGCTAGTCCCGGGGGGGCATTTGAGACCCAGTACTTC.

The chain recombines TRBV5-4 with TRBJ1-6; 7 bases map to TRBD1. V shed 4 bases and J 13 bases; nucleotides not matched to a gene: 5. The germline gives CDR1 SGHNT, CDR2 YYREEE (reference sequence). The CDR3 is 12 amino acids. The CDR3 bases are TGTGCCAGCAGCACGACAGGGAATCCCCTCCACTTT. Translated, it gives CASSTTGNPLHF.

This clone was seen a few times. The chain uses TRBV4-3 and TRBJ1-1; no reliable D call. The V gene's germline CDR1 is LGHNA and CDR2 YSLEER. This CDR3 contains 15 residues. V lost 0 bases and J lost 5, with 13 bases in between. The CDR3 is CASSQDMEGWTEAFF. The CDR3 DNA sequence: TGCGCCAGCAGCCAAGATATGGAGGGATGGACTGAAGCTTTCTTT.

The chain employs TRBV4-1 and TRBJ1-3; D call uncertain. The ends were cut back, 3 bases at V and 0 bases at J, with 9 bases in the middle. CDR1 MGHRA and CDR2 YSYEKL come from the germline V gene. The CDR3 length is 15 residues. The chain's CDR3 is CASSQPVNSGNTIYF. The CDR3 DNA reads TGCGCCAGCAGCCAGCCGGTGAACTCTGGAAACACCATATATTTT.

This clone was observed a single time. The chain joins TRBV19 to TRBJ1-2; 9 bases line up with TRBD1. V was clipped by 1 base and J by 2 bases; unmatched bases: 14. The CDR3 is made up of 19 amino acids. Germline CDR1 reads LNHDA; CDR2 reads SQIVND (reference sequence). The CDR3 DNA is TGTGCCAGTAGTATAGGGGAGGACAGGGGCTATTCCCGAAACTATGGCTACACCTTC. It is translated as CASSIGEDRGYSRNYGYTF.

CDR3 in DNA: TGTGCCAGCAGAAGACAGGGAGACAATGAGCAGTTCTTC. Translation: CASRRQGDNEQFF. The chain links TRBV12-3 or TRBV12-4 to TRBJ2-1, with 7 bases that match TRBD1. V dropped 6 bases and J dropped 5; count of bases not matched to a gene: 4. CDR3 length: 13 amino acids.

This clone has a single count. DNA of the CDR3: TGTGCCAGCAGTACGAGCGGGGGGTACAATGAGCAGTTCTTC. Translated: CASSTSGGYNEQFF. This chain links TRBV6-5 with TRBJ2-1, with 9 bases matching TRBD2. Germline loops: CDR1 MNHEY, CDR2 SVGAGI. V shed 5 bases and J 4 bases; nucleotides not matched to a gene: 3. The CDR3 covers 14 residues.

The V gene is TRBV9, the J gene TRBJ2-4; D unclear. This CDR3 comprises 14 residues. Germline V CDR1 and CDR2: SGDLS, YYNGEE. The V end was cut by 0 bases, the J end by 6 bases, with 10 bases between. CDR3 sequence (DNA): TGTGCCAGCAGCGTAGCCCAGATCTCAAACATTCAGTACTTC. This sequence encodes CASSVAQISNIQYF.

The chain recombines TRBV19 with TRBJ2-1; TRBD1 is a possible D gene (5 bases). Trimming removed 1 base at V and 3 bases at J, with 7 bases between. The CDR3 loop spans 14 amino acids. Germline CDR1 and CDR2: LNHDA and SQIVND (reference sequence). CDR3 sequence reads: CASSIVGLYNEQFF. CDR3 nucleotides: TGTGCCAGTAGTATAGTGGGGCTCTACAATGAGCAGTTCTTC.

This clone appeared a single time. The V gene is TRBV30, the J gene TRBJ1-4; D is unresolved. Germline V CDR1 and CDR2: GTSNPN, SVGIG (reference sequence). This CDR3 spans 16 amino acids. The V end was cut by 0 bases, the J end by 7 bases, with 18 bases between. CDR3 DNA sequence: TGTGCCTGGAGTGTAGGGCACCTTTCAAGGGCTGAAAAACTGTTTTTT. Amino acids: CAWSVGHLSRAEKLFF.

In this sample, this clone turned up once. V usage is TRBV2 and J usage is TRBJ2-5, with D hard to call. CDR3 length equals 14 residues. The ends were cut back, 6 bases at V and 3 bases at J, with 14 bases in the middle. The germline gives CDR1 SNHLY, CDR2 FYNNEI. CDR3 loop: CASRQVYGEETQYF. As DNA, the CDR3 is TGTGCCAGCAGGCAAGTCTATGGGGAAGAGACCCAGTACTTC.

A note on this clone: One end of the junction does not line up with germline, which may come from a read error. J is TRBJ2-3 and V is TRBV6-2 or TRBV6-3; 13 positions match TRBD2. The CDR3 contains 14 residues. Germline loops: CDR1 MNHEY, CDR2 SVGEGT. CDR3 residues: CASSPTAGTSGEHF. The CDR3 coding sequence is TGTGCCAGCAGCCCCACAGCCGGGACTAGCGGGGAGCATTTT.

The gene calls are TRBV10-3 and TRBJ1-1; D not resolved. This CDR3 region has 14 residues. Trimming stripped 4 bases from V and 2 bases from J, with 11 bases between. Germline V gives CDR1 ENHRY, CDR2 SYGVKD. The CDR3: CAISVDGINTEAFF. The DNA of the CDR3 is TGTGCCATCAGTGTCGACGGTATAAACACTGAAGCTTTCTTT.

There are a few counts of this clone. The genes are TRBV5-1 and TRBJ2-5; D may be TRBD1 (5 bases). This CDR3 region has 15 residues. Germline V gene sequence: CDR1 SGHRS, CDR2 YFSETQ. The germline V and J ends were trimmed by 0 bases and 1 base, with 10 bases remaining between them. CDR3 sequence: CASSLESGIQETQYF. The CDR3 nucleotides are TGCGCCAGCAGCTTGGAGTCAGGGATCCAAGAGACCCAGTACTTC.

This chain connects TRBV19 to TRBJ1-2, with 8 positions matching TRBD1. V was clipped by 6 bases and J by 0 bases; unmatched bases: 12. Per germline, CDR1 LNHDA and CDR2 SQIVND (reference sequence). The CDR3 sequence is 17 residues long. This CDR3 reads CASRGYRQGITNYGYTF. CDR3 DNA sequence: TGTGCCAGTAGGGGGTATCGACAGGGGATAACTAACTATGGCTACACCTTC.

V is TRBV7-2 and J is TRBJ2-4, with 12 bases that match TRBD2. The length of the CDR3 is 14 residues. V gave up 5 bases and J gave up 8 bases; unmatched junction bases: 4. CDR1 and CDR2 (germline): SGHTA, FQGNSA. For the CDR3, the DNA is TGTGCCAGCAGCCCAAGGACTAGCGGGGACATTCAGTACTTC. Translated, it gives CASSPRTSGDIQYF.

The chain carries TRBV7-2 and TRBJ1-5; tentatively, D is TRBD1 (6 bases). Trimming pared 5 bases from V and 0 bases from J, leaving 11 bases between. Germline values: CDR1 SGHTA, CDR2 FQGNSA. The CDR3 totals 15 residues. In DNA form, the CDR3 reads TGTGCCAGCAGCGCGTGGACAGATAGCAATCAGCCCCAGCATTTT. Translated: CASSAWTDSNQPQHF.

This sequence joins TRBV3-1 (or the pseudogene TRBV3-2) and TRBJ2-7; D may be TRBD1 (6 bases). The germline V and J ends were trimmed by 6 bases and 2 bases, with 8 bases remaining between them. Germline CDR1 and CDR2: LGHDT and YNNKEL (reference sequence). The CDR3 length is 12 residues. The CDR3: CASSRTAYEQYF. The CDR3 coding sequence is TGTGCCAGCAGTCGGACAGCCTACGAGCAGTACTTC.

Only a few counts were recorded for this clone. This chain connects TRBV7-9 to TRBJ1-6; D possibly corresponds to TRBD1 (6 bases). The CDR3 is 13 amino acids. CDR1 and CDR2 (germline): SEHNR, FQNEAQ (reference sequence). V lost 8 bases, J lost 6 bases, and 11 bases lay in between. CDR3: CASHPGANSPLHF. The CDR3 DNA reads as TGTGCCAGCCACCCGGGGGCTAATTCACCCCTCCACTTT.

The rearrangement uses TRBV11-3 and TRBJ1-3; D not certain. Germline loops: CDR1 SGHNT, CDR2 YENEEA. V was trimmed by 0 bases and J by 0 bases, leaving 21 bases between them. The CDR3 has 20 amino acids. Here the CDR3 DNA reads TGTGCCAGCAGCTTAGAAGGCCCGACCCATGCGCTAAGCTCTGGAAACACCATATATTTT. This gives the protein CASSLEGPTHALSSGNTIYF.

In nucleotides, the CDR3 is TGTGCCTGGAGCCCCGTCTTCCGCAACACCATATATTTT. Amino acid sequence: CAWSPVFRNTIYF. The rearrangement links TRBV30 to TRBJ1-3; D is unresolved. This CDR3 has 13 residues. V lost 3 bases and J lost 7, with 13 bases in between. Germline V gene sequence: CDR1 GTSNPN, CDR2 SVGIG (reference sequence).